The 5 T cell receptor beta chains below all came from one sample that was sequenced in a study of a mutant IDH1 vaccine in newly diagnosed glioma. Their antigen targets remain unknown. Clones were sequenced by immunoSEQ multiplex PCR, and TCRdb holds only the in-frame ones, with some missing. The data hold fewer than 150,000 clones, with roughly 90% observed a single time. Time point given: week 11, during vaccination. Vaccinated patients received 300 ug of mutant IDH1 20-mer peptide per dose, with topical imiquimod. The sequencing used PBMCs, collected from a glioma patient whose treatment included an IDH1 peptide vaccine. These receptors were taken from a woman between 45 and 65 years old with glioma.

This clone was seen only a few times. The rearrangement links TRBV19 to TRBJ1-1; D unclear. Trimming removed 3 bases at V and 1 base at J, with 6 bases between. The CDR3 contains 13 residues. Germline assignment: CDR1 LNHDA and CDR2 SQIVND (reference sequence). CDR3 amino acids: CASSISPNTEAFF. CDR3 DNA: TGTGCCAGTAGTATCTCACCGAACACTGAAGCTTTCTTT.

This clone is a singleton in its sample. The rearrangement uses TRBV4-1 and TRBJ2-5; D might be TRBD1 (5 bases). The germline gives CDR1 MGHRA, CDR2 YSYEKL. V shed 2 bases and J shed 4 bases, with 8 bases lying between them. This CDR3 spans 13 amino acids. The CDR3 DNA reads as TGCGCCAGCAGCCAACTAAGGGGAGAGACCCAGTACTTC. Protein sequence: CASSQLRGETQYF.

This rearrangement joins TRBV18 to TRBJ1-3, with D uncertain. The CDR3 is 19 residues long. Germline lookup yields CDR1 KGHSH and CDR2 LQKENI. V lost 3 bases to trimming and J lost 1 base, with 22 bases between them. In DNA, the CDR3 is TGTGCCAGCTCACCCCTGGGCGCCCAGACTAGAGGGTCTGGAAACACCATATATTTT. Its translation: CASSPLGAQTRGSGNTIYF. The variable domain in full, with the rest retrieved from reference TRBV18 and TRBJ1-3, is NAGVMQNPRHLVRRRGQEARLRCSPMKGHSHVYWYRQLPEEGLKFMVYLQKENIIDESGMPKERFSAEFPKEGPSILRIQQVVRGDSAAYFCASSPLGAQTRGSGNTIYFGEGSWLTVV.

This chain uses TRBV5-1 with TRBJ2-7; TRBD1 might be the D (5 bases). This CDR3 spans 15 amino acids. CDR1 and CDR2 from the germline V gene are SGHRS and YFSETQ. V lost 5 bases to trimming and J lost 2 bases, with 17 bases between them. The CDR3 is CASRFQGVLPYEQYF. In DNA, the CDR3 is TGCGCCAGCAGGTTTCAGGGTGTTTTACCCTACGAGCAGTACTTC.

The chain has TRBV29-1 and TRBJ2-1; 9 positions match TRBD2. From germline, CDR1 is SQVTM and CDR2 ANQGSEA. Trimming removed 7 bases from V and 1 base from J; junction bases left unmatched: 8. This CDR3 comprises 15 residues. This chain's CDR3 is CSAEREESSYNEQFF. The CDR3 DNA follows: TGCAGCGCGGAGCGGGAGGAGAGTTCCTACAATGAGCAGTTCTTC.